This T cell receptor beta chain was documented in a study of breast tumors, draining lymph nodes, adjacent tissues. CDR3 length: 13 residues. Per the germline V gene, CDR1 is SGHAT and CDR2 is FQDESV (reference sequence). Between the trimmed V and J ends, which lost 7 bases and 5 bases, there was a span of 14 bases. Samples came from axillary lymph nodes draining the breast cancer. Each CDR3 protein gets one entry after TCRdb re-called the multiplex PCR reads with MiXCR. The sample lists approximately 280,000 distinct CDR3 sequences; about 33% were seen once. Sequences were obtained from axillary lymph node tissue. This receptor was identified in a female donor with breast cancer. Some clones in this sample may be carry-over from other donors' samples. The chain links TRBV11-1 to TRBJ2-5; possibly TRBD2 for D (6 bases). CDR3 in amino acids: CASNRLVAETQYF. Written as DNA, the CDR3 is TGTGCCAGCAACCGACTAGTTGCCGAGACCCAGTACTTC.